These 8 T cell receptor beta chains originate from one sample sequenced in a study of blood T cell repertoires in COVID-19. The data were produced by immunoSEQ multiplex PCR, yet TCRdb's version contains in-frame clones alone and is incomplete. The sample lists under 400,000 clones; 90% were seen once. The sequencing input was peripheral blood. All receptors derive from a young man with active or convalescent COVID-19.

The DNA for the CDR3 is TGTGCCAGCACCTTCGGACTAGCGGGAGGCTACGAGCAGTACTTC. Translating it yields CASTFGLAGGYEQYF. The chain joins TRBV11-2 to TRBJ2-7, with 14 bases that match TRBD2. Trimming took 7 bases from V and 3 from J; bases not matched to a gene: 5. The CDR3 covers 15 residues. The germline gives CDR1 SGHAT, CDR2 FQNNGV.

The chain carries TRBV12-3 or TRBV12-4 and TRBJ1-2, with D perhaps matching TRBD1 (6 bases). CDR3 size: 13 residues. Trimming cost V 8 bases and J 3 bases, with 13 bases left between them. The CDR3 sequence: CASLPDSYYGYTF. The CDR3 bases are TGTGCCAGCCTCCCGGACAGTTACTATGGCTACACCTTC.

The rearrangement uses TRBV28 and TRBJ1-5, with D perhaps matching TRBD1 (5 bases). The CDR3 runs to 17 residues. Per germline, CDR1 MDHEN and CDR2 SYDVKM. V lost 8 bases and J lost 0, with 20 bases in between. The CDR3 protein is CASASAANGHSNQPQHF. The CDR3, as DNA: TGTGCCAGCGCTTCGGCAGCGAACGGACATAGCAATCAGCCCCAGCATTTT. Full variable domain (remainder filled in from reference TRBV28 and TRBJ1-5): DVKVTQSSRYLVKRTGEKVFLECVQDMDHENMFWYRQDPGLGLRLIYFSYDVKMKEKGDIPEGYSVSREKKERFSLILESASTNQTSMYLCASASAANGHSNQPQHFGDGTRLSIL.

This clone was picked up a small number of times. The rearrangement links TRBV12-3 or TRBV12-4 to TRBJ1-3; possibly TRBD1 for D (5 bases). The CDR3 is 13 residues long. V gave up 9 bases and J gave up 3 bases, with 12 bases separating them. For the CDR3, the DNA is TGTGCCAGTAGGGGTTGGTATGGAAACACCATATATTTT. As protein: CASRGWYGNTIYF.

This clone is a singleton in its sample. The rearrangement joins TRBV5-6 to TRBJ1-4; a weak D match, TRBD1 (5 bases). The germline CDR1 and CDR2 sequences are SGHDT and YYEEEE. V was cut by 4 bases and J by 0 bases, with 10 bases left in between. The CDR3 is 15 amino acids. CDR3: CASSQDTATNEKLFF. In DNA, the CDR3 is TGTGCCAGCAGCCAGGACACCGCAACTAATGAAAAACTGTTTTTT.

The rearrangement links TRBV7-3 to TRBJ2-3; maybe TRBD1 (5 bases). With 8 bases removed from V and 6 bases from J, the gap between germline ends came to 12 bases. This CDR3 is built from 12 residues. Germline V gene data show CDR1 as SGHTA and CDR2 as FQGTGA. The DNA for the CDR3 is TGTGCCAGCGGGTCAGGGCCGGATACGCAGTATTTT. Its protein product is CASGSGPDTQYF.

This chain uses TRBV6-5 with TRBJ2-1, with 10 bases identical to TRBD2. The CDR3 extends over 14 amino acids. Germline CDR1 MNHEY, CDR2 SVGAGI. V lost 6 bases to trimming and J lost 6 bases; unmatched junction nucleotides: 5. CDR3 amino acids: CASRDSGRINEQFF. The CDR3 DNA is TGTGCCAGCAGGGATAGCGGGAGGATCAATGAGCAGTTCTTC.

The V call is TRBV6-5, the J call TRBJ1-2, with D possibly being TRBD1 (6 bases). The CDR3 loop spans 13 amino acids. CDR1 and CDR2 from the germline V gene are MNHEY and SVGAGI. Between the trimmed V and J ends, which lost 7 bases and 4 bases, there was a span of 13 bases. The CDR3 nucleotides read TGTGCCAGCACCCCAGGGGTCGGCTATGGCTACACCTTC. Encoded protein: CASTPGVGYGYTF.